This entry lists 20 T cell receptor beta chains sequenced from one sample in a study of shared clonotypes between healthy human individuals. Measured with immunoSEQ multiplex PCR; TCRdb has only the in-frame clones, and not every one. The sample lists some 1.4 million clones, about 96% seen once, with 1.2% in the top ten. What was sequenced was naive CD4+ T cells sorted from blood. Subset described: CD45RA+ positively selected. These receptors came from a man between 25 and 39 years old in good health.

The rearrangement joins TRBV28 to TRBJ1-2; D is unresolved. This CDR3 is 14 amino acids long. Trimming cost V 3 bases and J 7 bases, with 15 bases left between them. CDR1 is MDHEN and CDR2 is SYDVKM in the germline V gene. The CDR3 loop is CASSFNKPDAGYTF. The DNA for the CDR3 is TGTGCCAGCAGTTTCAACAAACCGGACGCTGGCTACACCTTC.

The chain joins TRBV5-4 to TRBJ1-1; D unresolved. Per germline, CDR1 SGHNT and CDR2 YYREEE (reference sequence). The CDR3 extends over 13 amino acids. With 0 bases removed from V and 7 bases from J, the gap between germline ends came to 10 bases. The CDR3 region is CASSLAPRGEAFF. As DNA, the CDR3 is TGTGCCAGCAGCTTGGCTCCCCGGGGTGAAGCTTTCTTT.

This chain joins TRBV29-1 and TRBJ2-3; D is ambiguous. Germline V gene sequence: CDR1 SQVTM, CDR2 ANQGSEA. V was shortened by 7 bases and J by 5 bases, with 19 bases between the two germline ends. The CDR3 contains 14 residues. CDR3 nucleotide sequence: TGCAGCGCCCGTAACAGATTATCCCTAGATACGCAGTATTTT. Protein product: CSARNRLSLDTQYF.

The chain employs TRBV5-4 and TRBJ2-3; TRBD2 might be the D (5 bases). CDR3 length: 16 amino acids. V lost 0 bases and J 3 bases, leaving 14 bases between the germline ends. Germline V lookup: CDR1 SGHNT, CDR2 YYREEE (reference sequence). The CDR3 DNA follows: TGTGCCAGCAGCTTGGTTCCGGGAAGGAGGACAGATACGCAGTATTTT. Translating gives CASSLVPGRRTDTQYF.

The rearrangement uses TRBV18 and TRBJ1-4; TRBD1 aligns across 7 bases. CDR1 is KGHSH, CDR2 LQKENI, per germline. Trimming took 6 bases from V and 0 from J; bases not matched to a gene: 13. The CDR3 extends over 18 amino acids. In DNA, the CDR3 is TGTGCCAGCTCTCGTTCACCGGGACAGACTTCAACTAATGAAAAACTGTTTTTT. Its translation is CASSRSPGQTSTNEKLFF.

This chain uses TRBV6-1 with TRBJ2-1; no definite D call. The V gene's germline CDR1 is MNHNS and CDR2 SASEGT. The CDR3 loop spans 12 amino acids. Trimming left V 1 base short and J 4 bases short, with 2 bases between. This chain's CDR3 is CASSEVYNEQFF. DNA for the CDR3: TGTGCCAGCAGTGAAGTTTACAATGAGCAGTTCTTC.

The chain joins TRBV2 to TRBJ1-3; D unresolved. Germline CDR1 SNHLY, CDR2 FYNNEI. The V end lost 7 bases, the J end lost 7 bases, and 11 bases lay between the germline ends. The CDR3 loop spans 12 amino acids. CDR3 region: CASKGSENTIYF. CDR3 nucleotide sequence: TGTGCCAGCAAAGGCTCAGAGAACACCATATATTTT. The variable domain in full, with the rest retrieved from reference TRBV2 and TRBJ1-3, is EPEVTQTPSHQVTQMGQEVILRCVPISNHLYFYWYRQILGQKVEFLVSFYNNEISEKSEIFDDQFSVERPDGSNFTLKIRSTKLEDSAMYFCASKGSENTIYFGEGSWLTVV.

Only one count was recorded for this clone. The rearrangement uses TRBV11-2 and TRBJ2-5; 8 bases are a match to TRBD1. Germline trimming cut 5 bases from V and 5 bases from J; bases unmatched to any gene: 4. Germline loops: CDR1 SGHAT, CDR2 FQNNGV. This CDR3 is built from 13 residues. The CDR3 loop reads CASSRRGPETQYF. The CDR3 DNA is TGTGCCAGCAGCCGCAGGGGGCCGGAGACCCAGTACTTC.

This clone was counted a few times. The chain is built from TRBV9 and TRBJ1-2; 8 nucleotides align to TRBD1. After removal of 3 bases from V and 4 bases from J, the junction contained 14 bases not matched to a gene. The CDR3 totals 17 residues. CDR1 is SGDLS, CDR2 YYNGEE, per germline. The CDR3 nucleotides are TGTGCCAGCAGCGCCCAAATAGGGACAGGCTCTATCTATGGCTACACCTTC. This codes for CASSAQIGTGSIYGYTF.

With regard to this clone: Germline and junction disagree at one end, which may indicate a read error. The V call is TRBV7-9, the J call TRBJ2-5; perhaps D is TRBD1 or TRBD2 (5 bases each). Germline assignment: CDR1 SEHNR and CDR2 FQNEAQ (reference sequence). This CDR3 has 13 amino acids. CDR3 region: CASSSGTQATQYF. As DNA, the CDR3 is TGTGCCAGCAGCTCCGGGACCCAAGCGACCCAGTACTTC.

The CDR3 sequence: CASSVGSVADTQYF. CDR3 in DNA: TGTGCCAGCAGCGTAGGCAGTGTCGCAGATACGCAGTATTTT. The chain carries TRBV9 and TRBJ2-3; D gene unclear. The CDR3 is made up of 14 amino acids. Per the germline V gene, CDR1 is SGDLS and CDR2 is YYNGEE. The germline V and J ends were trimmed by 0 bases and 4 bases, with 9 bases remaining between them. The complete variable domain, with remaining parts taken from reference TRBV9 and TRBJ2-3, reads DSGVTQTPKHLITATGQRVTLRCSPRSGDLSVYWYQQSLDQGLQFLIQYYNGEERAKGNILERFSAQQFPDLHSELNLSSLELGDSALYFCASSVGSVADTQYFGPGTRLTVL.

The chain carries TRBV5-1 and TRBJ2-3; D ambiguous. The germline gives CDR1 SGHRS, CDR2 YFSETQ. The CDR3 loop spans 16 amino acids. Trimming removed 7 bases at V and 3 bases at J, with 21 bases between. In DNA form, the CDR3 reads TGCGCCAGCTATACCGGCAACCGACTCTCGACAGATACGCAGTATTTT. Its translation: CASYTGNRLSTDTQYF.

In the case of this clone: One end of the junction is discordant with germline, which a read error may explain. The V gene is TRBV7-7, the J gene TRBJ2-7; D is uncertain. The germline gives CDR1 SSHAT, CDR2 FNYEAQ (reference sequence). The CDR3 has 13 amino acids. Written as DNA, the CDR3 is TGTGCTAGCAGCTTAGCTCCCTTGGGCGAGCAGTACTTC. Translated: CASSLAPLGEQYF.

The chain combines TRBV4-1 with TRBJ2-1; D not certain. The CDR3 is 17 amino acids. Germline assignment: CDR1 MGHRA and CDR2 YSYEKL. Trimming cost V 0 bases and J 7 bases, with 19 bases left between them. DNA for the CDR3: TGCGCCAGCAGCCAAGATAAGGCCACCTATAATCGGAATGAGCAGTTCTTC. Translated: CASSQDKATYNRNEQFF.

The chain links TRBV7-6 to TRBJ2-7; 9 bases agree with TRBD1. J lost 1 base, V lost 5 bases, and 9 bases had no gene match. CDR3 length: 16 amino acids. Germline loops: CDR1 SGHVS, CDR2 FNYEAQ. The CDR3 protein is CASSPRAGTGSYEQYF. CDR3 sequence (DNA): TGTGCCAGCAGCCCTAGAGCCGGGACAGGGTCCTACGAGCAGTACTTC.

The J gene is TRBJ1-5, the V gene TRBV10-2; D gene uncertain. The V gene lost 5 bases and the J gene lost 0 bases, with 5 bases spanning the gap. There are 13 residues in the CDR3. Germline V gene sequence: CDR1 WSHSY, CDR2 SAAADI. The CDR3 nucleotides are TGCGCCAGCAGTAGCAGTAGCAATCAGCCCCAGCATTTT. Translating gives CASSSSSNQPQHF.

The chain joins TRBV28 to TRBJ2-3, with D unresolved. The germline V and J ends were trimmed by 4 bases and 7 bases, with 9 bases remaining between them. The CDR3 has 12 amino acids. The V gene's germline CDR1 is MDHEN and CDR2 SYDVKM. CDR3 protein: CASSSPVNTQYF. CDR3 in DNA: TGTGCCAGCAGTTCCCCGGTTAATACGCAGTATTTT.

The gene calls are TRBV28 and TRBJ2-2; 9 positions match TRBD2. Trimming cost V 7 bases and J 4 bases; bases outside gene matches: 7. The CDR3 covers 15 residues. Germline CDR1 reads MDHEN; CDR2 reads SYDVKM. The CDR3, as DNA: TGTGCCAGCAAGTTAGCGGGAGTGGTCACCGGGGAGCTGTTTTTT. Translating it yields CASKLAGVVTGELFF.

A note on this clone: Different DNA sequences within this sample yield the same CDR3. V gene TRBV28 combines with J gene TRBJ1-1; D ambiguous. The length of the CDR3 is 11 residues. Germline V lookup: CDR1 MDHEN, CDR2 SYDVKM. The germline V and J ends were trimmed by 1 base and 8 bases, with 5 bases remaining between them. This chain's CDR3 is CASSLYTEAFF. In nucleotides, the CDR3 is TGTGCCAGCAGTTTATATACGGAAGCTTTCTTT.

DNA of the CDR3: TGTGCCAGCAGATACGGGAGGGCGGGAGAGACCCAGTACTTC. Its protein product is CASRYGRAGETQYF. The chain recombines TRBV11-2 with TRBJ2-5, with TRBD2 matching over 8 bases. Germline values: CDR1 SGHAT, CDR2 FQNNGV. V was pared by 6 bases and J by 4 bases, with 7 bases of the junction left unmatched. The CDR3 runs 14 residues.